This T cell receptor beta chain was sequenced in a study of T-cell reconstitution after alpha-beta-depleted transplantation in children. Germline V CDR1 and CDR2: MDHEN, SYDVKM. Between the trimmed V and J ends, which lost 2 bases and 7 bases, there was a span of 11 bases. The CDR3 contains 13 residues. Preparation of the TCRbeta library involved a method that used unique molecular identifiers. TCRdb processed the PCR reads anew with MiXCR; each CDR3 protein has one entry. The repertoire consists of some 200,000 distinct CDR3 sequences, with approximately 9.7% occurring once and the leading ten covering approximately 5%. In its sample, this clonotype was seen many times.

The chain links TRBV28 to TRBJ1-1; D unclear. This specimen was PBMCs from the stem cell graft donor, taken from the stem cell graft. The clonotype was recovered from a human donor who donated a stem cell graft to a child with SCID. The CDR3 sequence: CASSLEVVVEAFF. The CDR3 DNA reads as TGTGCCAGCAGTTTAGAGGTGGTGGTTGAAGCTTTCTTT.